The 10 T cell receptor beta chains given below trace back to one sample, sequenced in a study of T cell responses to AZD1222 COVID-19 vaccine. Data came from immunoSEQ multiplex PCR; TCRdb stores just in-frame clones and leaves some out. Of over 150,000 clones in the sample, under 95% were seen once. The material sequenced was peripheral blood, taken on day 0 of MenACWY control vaccination. The origin of the receptors is an adult in good health.

The chain carries TRBV14 and TRBJ2-1; D call uncertain. Per the germline V gene, CDR1 is SGHDN and CDR2 is FVKESK. The CDR3 extends over 13 amino acids. V lost 4 bases, J lost 8 bases, and 12 bases lay in between. As DNA, the CDR3 is TGTGCCAGCAGCCCTCTAGTAGTCGATGAGCAGTTCTTC. It is translated as CASSPLVVDEQFF.

The chain links TRBV11-2 to TRBJ2-3, with TRBD1 matching over 7 bases. Trimming took 4 bases from V and 7 from J; bases not matched to a gene: 11. This CDR3 spans 15 amino acids. Germline assignment: CDR1 SGHAT and CDR2 FQNNGV. This CDR3 is CASSSPGQNVYTQYF. CDR3 nucleotides: TGTGCCAGCAGCTCACCGGGACAGAACGTGTATACGCAGTATTTT.

CDR3 loop: CASSVGQGARAGELFF. CDR3 in DNA: TGTGCCAGCAGCGTAGGACAGGGGGCGAGGGCCGGGGAGCTGTTTTTT. J is TRBJ2-2 and V is TRBV9, with TRBD1 matching over 10 bases. V shed 0 bases, J shed 6 bases, and the junction held 5 bases outside the gene matches. This CDR3 has 16 residues. The germline V gene encodes CDR1 SGDLS and CDR2 YYNGEE.

The chain uses TRBV28 and TRBJ2-1, with 8 nucleotides matching TRBD2. Germline CDR1 MDHEN, CDR2 SYDVKM. V shed 3 bases and J 15 bases; nucleotides not matched to a gene: 4. This CDR3 has 11 residues. DNA for the CDR3: TGTGCCAGCAGTTTTGCGGGGGGAGGGTTCTTC. Protein: CASSFAGGGFF.

This chain connects TRBV4-2 to TRBJ2-1; D perhaps matches TRBD1 (5 bases). Germline V gene sequence: CDR1 LGHNA, CDR2 YNFKEQ. The CDR3 runs to 16 residues. Deletions cut 1 base from V and 8 bases from J, with 18 bases between. In nucleotides, the CDR3 is TGTGCCAGCAGCCAAGCAGGGAAGGCAATGGTCTATGAGCAGTTCTTC. Encoded protein: CASSQAGKAMVYEQFF.

This sequence joins TRBV7-8 and TRBJ2-7; TRBD1 is a possible D gene (5 bases). The germline CDR1 and CDR2 sequences are SGHVS and FQNEAQ. Between the trimmed V and J ends, which lost 5 bases and 6 bases, there was a span of 11 bases. This CDR3 contains 12 residues. The chain's CDR3 is CASSRQYPEQYF. CDR3 in DNA: TGTGCCAGCAGCCGACAGTACCCCGAGCAGTACTTC.

This clone was observed a single time. This chain links TRBV5-1 with TRBJ1-1; D gene uncertain. Trimming took 1 base from V and 1 from J, leaving 11 bases between them. From germline, CDR1 is SGHRS and CDR2 YFSETQ. This CDR3 contains 15 residues. Here the CDR3 reads CASSLLQSGNTEAFF. The CDR3 DNA reads TGCGCCAGCAGCTTGTTGCAGTCCGGGAACACTGAAGCTTTCTTT. The complete variable domain, with remaining parts taken from reference TRBV5-1 and TRBJ1-1, reads KAGVTQTPRYLIKTRGQQVTLSCSPISGHRSVSWYQQTPGQGLQFLFEYFSETQRNKGNFPGRFSGRQFSNSRSEMNVSTLELGDSALYLCASSLLQSGNTEAFFGQGTRLTVV.

This chain joins TRBV30 and TRBJ1-2, with D maybe TRBD1 (5 bases). Germline V CDR1 and CDR2: GTSNPN, SVGIG (reference sequence). The germline V and J ends were trimmed by 2 bases and 4 bases, with 17 bases remaining between them. The CDR3 length is 15 residues. Here the CDR3 reads CAWSSQGPQRYGYTF. In nucleotides, the CDR3 is TGTGCCTGGAGTTCCCAGGGACCTCAACGCTATGGCTACACCTTC.

The rearrangement uses TRBV5-1 and TRBJ2-2; D not resolved. The germline V and J ends were trimmed by 1 base and 5 bases, with 15 bases remaining between them. The CDR3 totals 16 residues. Germline V gene data show CDR1 as SGHRS and CDR2 as YFSETQ. The CDR3 here is CASSLLPWSVTGELFF. The CDR3 nucleotides are TGCGCCAGCAGCTTGCTCCCCTGGTCCGTTACCGGGGAGCTGTTTTTT. Full variable domain (rest looked up from reference TRBV5-1 and TRBJ2-2): KAGVTQTPRYLIKTRGQQVTLSCSPISGHRSVSWYQQTPGQGLQFLFEYFSETQRNKGNFPGRFSGRQFSNSRSEMNVSTLELGDSALYLCASSLLPWSVTGELFFGEGSRLTVL.

The chain recombines TRBV19 with TRBJ1-4, with no clear D. This CDR3 region has 15 residues. V lost 4 bases to trimming and J lost 6 bases, with 15 bases between them. Germline assignment: CDR1 LNHDA and CDR2 SQIVND (reference sequence). The CDR3 sequence: CASSKRRMVDEKLFF. CDR3 coding DNA: TGTGCCAGTAGTAAGAGGCGAATGGTCGATGAAAAACTGTTTTTT.